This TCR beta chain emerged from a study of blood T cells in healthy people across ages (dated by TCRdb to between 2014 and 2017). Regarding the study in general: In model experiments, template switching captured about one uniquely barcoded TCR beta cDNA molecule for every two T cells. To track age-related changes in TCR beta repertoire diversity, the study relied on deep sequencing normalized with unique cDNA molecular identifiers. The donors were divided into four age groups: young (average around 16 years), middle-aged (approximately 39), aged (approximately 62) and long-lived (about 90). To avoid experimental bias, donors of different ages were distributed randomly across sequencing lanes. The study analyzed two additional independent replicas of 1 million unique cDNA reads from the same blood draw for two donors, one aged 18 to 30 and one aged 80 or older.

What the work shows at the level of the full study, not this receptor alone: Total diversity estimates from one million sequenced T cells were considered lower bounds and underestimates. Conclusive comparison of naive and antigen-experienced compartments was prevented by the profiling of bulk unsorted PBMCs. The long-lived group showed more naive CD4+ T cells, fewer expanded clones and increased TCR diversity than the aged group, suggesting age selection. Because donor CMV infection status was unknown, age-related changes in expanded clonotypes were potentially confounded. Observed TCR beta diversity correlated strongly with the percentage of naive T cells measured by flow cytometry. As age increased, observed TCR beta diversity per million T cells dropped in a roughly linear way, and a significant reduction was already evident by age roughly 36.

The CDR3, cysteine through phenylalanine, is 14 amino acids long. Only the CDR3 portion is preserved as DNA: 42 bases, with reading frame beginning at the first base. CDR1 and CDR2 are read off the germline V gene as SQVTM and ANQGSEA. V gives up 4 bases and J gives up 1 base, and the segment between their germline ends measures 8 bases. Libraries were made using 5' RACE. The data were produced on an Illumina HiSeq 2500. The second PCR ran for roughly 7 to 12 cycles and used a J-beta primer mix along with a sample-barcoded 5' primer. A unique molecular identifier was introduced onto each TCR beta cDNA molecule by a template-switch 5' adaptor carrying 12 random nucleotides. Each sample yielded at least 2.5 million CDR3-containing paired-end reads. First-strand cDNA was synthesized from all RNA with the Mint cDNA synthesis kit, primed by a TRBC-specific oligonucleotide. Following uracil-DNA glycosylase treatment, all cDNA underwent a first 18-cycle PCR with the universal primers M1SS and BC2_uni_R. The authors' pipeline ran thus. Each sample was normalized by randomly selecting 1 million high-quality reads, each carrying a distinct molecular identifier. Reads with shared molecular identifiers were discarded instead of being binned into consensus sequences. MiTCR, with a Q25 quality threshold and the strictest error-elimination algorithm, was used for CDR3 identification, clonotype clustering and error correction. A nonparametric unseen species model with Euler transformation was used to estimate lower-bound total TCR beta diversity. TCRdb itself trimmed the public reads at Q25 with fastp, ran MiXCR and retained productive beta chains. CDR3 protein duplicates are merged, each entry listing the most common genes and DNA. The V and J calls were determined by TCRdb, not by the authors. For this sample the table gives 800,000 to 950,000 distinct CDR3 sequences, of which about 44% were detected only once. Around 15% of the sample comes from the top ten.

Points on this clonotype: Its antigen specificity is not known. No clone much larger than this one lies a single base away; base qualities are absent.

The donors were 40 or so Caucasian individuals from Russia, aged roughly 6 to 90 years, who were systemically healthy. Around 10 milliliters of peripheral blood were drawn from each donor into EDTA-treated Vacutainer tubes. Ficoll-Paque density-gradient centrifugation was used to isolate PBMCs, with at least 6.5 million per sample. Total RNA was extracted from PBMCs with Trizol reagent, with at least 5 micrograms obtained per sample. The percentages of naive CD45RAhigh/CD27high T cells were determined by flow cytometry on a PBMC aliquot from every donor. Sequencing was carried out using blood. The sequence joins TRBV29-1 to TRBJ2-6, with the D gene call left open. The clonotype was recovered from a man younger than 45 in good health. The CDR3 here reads CSVASASGANVLTF. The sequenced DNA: TGCAGCGTTGCCTCGGCTTCTGGGGCCAACGTCCTGACTTTC.